This T cell receptor (beta chain) was retrieved from a study of immune cell composition in non-small cell lung cancer. Study-level background: Histologic subtype was mainly adenocarcinoma or squamous cell carcinoma.

This clone was counted a few times. Here immunoSEQ multiplex PCR was the method, and the copy in TCRdb shows in-frame clones only, minus some. Here the sample spans 14,000 to 15,000 clones, 55% to 70% being singletons. Germline-derived CDR1 and CDR2 are SGHDT and YYEEEE. The V end lost 4 bases, the J end lost 2 bases, and 15 bases lay between the germline ends. CDR3 length equals 15 residues. The receptor was isolated from a human donor with non-small cell lung cancer. Material for sequencing was lung tumor tissue. The V call is TRBV5-6, the J call TRBJ2-5, with D possibly being TRBD1 (6 bases). CDR3 coding DNA: TGTGCCAGCAGCACAACCAGGGGCCAACAAGAGACCCAGTACTTC. Protein product: CASSTTRGQQETQYF.